These 25 T cell receptor beta chains originate from one sample sequenced in a study of CD8+ T cells in alopecia areata. Cells that came from pooled cutaneous lymph nodes were sorted using CD4, CD8alpha, NKG2D, NKG2ACE and other markers. It was cDNA, reverse transcribed from extracted RNA, that served as the sequencing template. TCRdb's copy holds only in-frame clones and misses some; the assay was immunoSEQ multiplex PCR. This sample carries approximately 300,000 clones, none of them present only once. Input material: CD4+ T cells sorted from a lymph node. Receptor source: a C3H/HeJ mouse with alopecia areata. The strain's MHC type: H2-k.

In this sample, this clone turned up a few times. Genes and germline come from the mouse. The CDR3 goes on 4 residues after the read ends, and that part is filled in from the germline J gene. The chain combines TRBV13-1 with TRBJ2-3, with a possible D match to TRBD1 (6 bases). Germline V gene data show CDR1 as NSHNY and CDR2 as SYGAGN. V shed 3 bases and J shed 0 bases, with 14 bases lying between them. This CDR3 comprises 16 residues. CDR3 sequence: CASSAPDSPSAETLYF. CDR3 bases read: TGTGCCAGCAGTGCCCCGGACAGTCCTAGTGCAGAA.

This clone has more than one count but fewer than ten. These gene names are mouse names. The read ends 3 residues early relative to the CDR3; the germline J gene fills the gap. The J gene is TRBJ1-6, the V gene TRBV13-3, with 12 bases fitting TRBD1. TRBJ1-6 is given ORF status, its function remaining uncertain. Germline trimming cut 2 bases from V and 5 bases from J; bases unmatched to any gene: 5. The CDR3 spans 17 residues. Germline V gene lookup returns CDR1 NNHDY and CDR2 SYVADS. CDR3 loop: CASSEGTGGANNSPLYF. The DNA read from the CDR3 is TGTGCCAGCAGTGAGGGGACAGGGGGCGCCAATAATTCGCCC.

Only a few counts were recorded for this clone. Genes and germline come from the mouse. The CDR3 is cut off 4 residues early in the read; its end comes from the germline J gene. The chain recombines TRBV13-1 with TRBJ2-7; 8 bases agree with TRBD2. This CDR3 has 13 residues. The V gene end was trimmed by 3 bases and the J gene end by 3 bases; junction bases not matched to a gene: 2. CDR1 NSHNY and CDR2 SYGAGN come from the germline V gene. CDR3 bases read: TGTGCCAGCAGTGCTGGGGGGATCTAT. Translation gives CASSAGGIY. The CDR3 in its entirety is CASSAGGIYEQYF.

To note about this clone: Gene labels here are mouse ones. The read ends 4 residues before the CDR3 terminus; that terminus is restored from the germline J gene. This chain connects TRBV13-3 to TRBJ2-2, with 8 bases aligning to TRBD1. The CDR3 is 13 amino acids. Germline V gene sequence: CDR1 NNHDY, CDR2 SYVADS. The V and J ends lost 5 bases and 4 bases, in that order; junction bases with no gene match: 1. The sequenced CDR3 bases are TGTGCCAGCAGGGACAGGGCCACCGGG. This encodes CASRDRATG. The entire CDR3 sequence reads CASRDRATGQLYF.

At least ten counts were recorded for this clone. Gene labels here are mouse ones. The read ends 4 residues shy of where the CDR3 ends; the end is completed using the germline J gene. This same CDR3 is encoded by further DNA sequences in the sample. The J gene is TRBJ1-1, the V gene TRBV1; D is unclear. The CDR3 covers 12 residues. V was clipped by 1 base and J by 4 bases, with 4 bases between them. Germline V gene sequence: CDR1 NSQYPW, CDR2 LRSPGD (reference sequence). Incomplete CDR3 DNA: TGCACCTGCAGTGCAGGGGGCACA. Protein: CTCSAGGT. The whole CDR3 protein is CTCSAGGTEVFF.

Many counts were recorded for this clone. Genes and germline come from the mouse. The CDR3 end lies 4 residues beyond the end of the read and is filled in from the germline J gene. The rearrangement links TRBV17 to TRBJ2-1; 8 bases agree with TRBD2. Germline CDR1 and CDR2: MNHDT and YYDKIL. The CDR3 runs to 14 residues. The CDR3 sequence: CASSSGGGRAEQFF. Incomplete CDR3 DNA: TGTGCTAGCAGTAGTGGGGGGGGGAGAGCT.

About this clone itself: Mouse germline and gene names are used. Read coverage stops 4 residues before the CDR3 terminus; the germline J gene supplies the remainder. J is TRBJ2-3 and V is TRBV14, with D maybe TRBD1 (5 bases). Germline V gene data show CDR1 as SGHDT and CDR2 as FRDEAV. Trimming took 3 bases from V and 0 from J, leaving 8 bases between them. The CDR3 has 14 amino acids. CDR3 bases read: TGTGCCAGCAGTTCGACAGTTAGTGCAGAA. This sequence encodes CASSSTVSAE. Given in full, the CDR3 is CASSSTVSAETLYF.

This clone was seen only a few times. The genes are named according to mouse. Sequencing ends 4 residues short of the CDR3 end; the germline J gene provides the rest. The chain uses TRBV13-3 and TRBJ2-5, with 7 bases matching TRBD2. The CDR3 contains 16 residues. V shed 5 bases and J 0 bases; nucleotides not matched to a gene: 9. Per the germline V gene, CDR1 is NNHDY and CDR2 is SYVADS. CDR3: CASSSILGINQDTQYF. The CDR3 bases that were read are TGTGCCAGCAGCTCCATACTGGGGATTAACCAAGAC.

Only a few counts were recorded for this clone. Mouse gene names and germline throughout. The sequenced fragment ends 4 residues before the CDR3 boundary, so the rest is inferred from the germline J gene. The gene calls are TRBV13-2 and TRBJ1-2; 10 nucleotides agree with TRBD1. This CDR3 has 13 amino acids. CDR1 is NNHNN, CDR2 SYGAGS, per germline (reference sequence). This CDR3 reads CASAGGQGPDYTF. Partial CDR3 DNA: TGTGCCAGCGCTGGGGGACAGGGGCCC.

Points on this clone: The germline and genes are mouse ones. The sequenced fragment ends 4 residues before the CDR3 boundary, so the rest is inferred from the germline J gene. This chain links TRBV19 with TRBJ2-1; 9 nucleotides match TRBD1. CDR1 is FNHDT and CDR2 is SITEND in the germline V gene (reference sequence). The CDR3 length is 15 residues. With 2 bases clipped from V and 3 bases from J, the junction kept 3 bases outside the gene matches. CDR3: CASSIGTGFYAEQFF. The covered CDR3 bases are TGTGCCAGCAGTATCGGGACAGGGTTCTATGCT.

Remarks on this clone: Mouse gene names apply. The read gets to within 4 residues of the CDR3 end, and the germline J gene fills in the rest. V gene TRBV31 combines with J gene TRBJ2-5, with TRBD1 identical over 7 bases. Germline trimming cut 0 bases from V and 2 bases from J; bases unmatched to any gene: 2. Germline CDR1 is GKSSPN and CDR2 is SITVG. This CDR3 has 14 residues. CDR3 in amino acids: CAWSLWDSQDTQYF. The sequenced CDR3 bases are TGTGCCTGGAGTCTGTGGGACAGCCAAGAC.

This clone was seen more than once but under ten times. These gene names are mouse names. The CDR3 is cut off 4 residues early in the read; its end comes from the germline J gene. The rearrangement joins TRBV13-3 to TRBJ2-5; the match to TRBD2 covers 14 bases. V gave up 7 bases and J gave up 0 bases; unmatched junction bases: 10. This CDR3 has 18 residues. The germline gives CDR1 NNHDY, CDR2 SYVADS. The CDR3 DNA, read in part, is TGTGCCAGCGGGCTCCCGGGACTGGGGGGGCGGAACCAAGAC. Translating it yields CASGLPGLGGRNQD. The entire CDR3 sequence reads CASGLPGLGGRNQDTQYF.

For this clone: Gene names are the mouse ones. The read terminates 4 residues ahead of where the CDR3 ends, so the germline J gene completes it. The chain carries TRBV13-3 and TRBJ2-2, with 10 bases identical to TRBD2. This CDR3 is 14 amino acids long. Germline CDR1 NNHDY, CDR2 SYVADS. Germline trimming cut 7 bases from V and 1 base from J; bases unmatched to any gene: 1. The CDR3 spells CASRLGGNTGQLYF. The sequenced part of the CDR3 DNA is TGTGCCAGCCGACTGGGGGGAAACACCGGG.

About this clone itself: The gene names given are mouse names. The read gets to within 4 residues of the CDR3 end, and the germline J gene fills in the rest. This chain links TRBV19 with TRBJ2-4; D is possibly TRBD1 (6 bases). The CDR3 sequence is 13 residues long. CDR1 and CDR2 (germline): FNHDT, SITEND (reference sequence). This CDR3 reads CASSKGQKNTLYF. CDR3 DNA (partial): TGTGCCAGCAGTAAGGGACAAAAAAAC.

This clone was found a few times. The listed genes are named as in mouse. The CDR3 end falls 4 residues outside the read, so it is completed with the germline J gene. The rearrangement links TRBV19 to TRBJ1-1; 12 bases align to TRBD1. From germline, CDR1 is FNHDT and CDR2 SITEND (reference sequence). This CDR3 has 15 amino acids. The V gene end was trimmed by 4 bases and the J gene end by 4 bases; junction bases not matched to a gene: 5. The CDR3 bases that were read are TGTGCCAGCAGTCGGGACAGGGGGCGCGGCACA. It yields the protein CASSRDRGRGT. The entire CDR3 protein reads CASSRDRGRGTEVFF.

Note on this clone: Gene names are mouse gene names. The missing CDR3 end, 4 residues past where the read stops, is filled in from the germline J gene. This chain links TRBV5 with TRBJ2-1, with 13 positions matching TRBD2. The CDR3 totals 15 residues. The germline gives CDR1 LGHNA, CDR2 YNLKQL (reference sequence). Incomplete CDR3 DNA: TGTGCCAGCAGTCGGGACTGGGGGGGTGCTACT. Translating gives CASSRDWGGAT. The whole CDR3 is CASSRDWGGATEQFF.

This clone was seen more than once but under ten times. A read error is the likely source, as a far larger clone sits one nucleotide away. Gene names and germline match the mouse. The read gets to within 4 residues of the CDR3 end, and the germline J gene fills in the rest. The same CDR3 is also encoded by other DNA sequences in this sample. The rearrangement joins TRBV13-3 to TRBJ2-3, with D possibly being TRBD2 (5 bases). CDR3 size: 14 residues. Germline-derived CDR1 and CDR2 are NNHDY and SYVADS. V lost 4 bases, J lost 0 bases, and 9 bases lay in between. This CDR3 reads CASSLGSSAETLYF. The part of the CDR3 DNA that was read is TGTGCCAGCAGTTTGGGGTCTAGTGCAGAA.

This clone was seen only a few times. The genes are named according to mouse. The sequenced fragment ends 4 residues before the CDR3 boundary, so the rest is inferred from the germline J gene. This chain links TRBV1 with TRBJ1-1; tentatively, D is TRBD1 (5 bases). There are 14 residues in the CDR3. Germline assignment: CDR1 NSQYPW and CDR2 LRSPGD (reference sequence). The CDR3 bases that were read are TGCACCTGCAGTGCAGATAACTGGGGGGGA. Translation gives CTCSADNWGG. The full CDR3 reads CTCSADNWGGEVFF.

A few counts support this clone. All gene names here are mouse names. Additional DNA sequences in this sample encode the identical CDR3. The sequenced part of the CDR3 DNA is TGTGCCAGCAGCCAAGGGCTGGGGGAAGAC. This sequence encodes CASSQGLGED. The entire CDR3 is CASSQGLGEDTQYF. The rearrangement joins TRBV5 to TRBJ2-5; 7 bases match TRBD2. With the read ending 4 residues before the CDR3 end, the germline J gene is used to fill in that end. Germline assignment: CDR1 LGHNA and CDR2 YNLKQL (reference sequence). The CDR3 totals 14 residues.

For this clone: Gene names and germline refer to mouse. The read stops 4 residues short of the end of the CDR3; the missing end is completed from the germline J gene. The chain combines TRBV13-1 with TRBJ2-2, with D possibly TRBD2 on 5 matching bases. The germline CDR1 and CDR2 sequences are NSHNY and SYGAGN. The CDR3 sequence is 14 residues long. V lost 3 bases, J lost 4 bases, and 10 bases lay in between. Incomplete CDR3 DNA: TGTGCCAGCAGTGGTTCACTGGTCACCGGG. This sequence encodes CASSGSLVTG. In full, the CDR3 reads CASSGSLVTGQLYF.

About this clone itself: Here the gene names and germline are mouse. Read sequence stops 4 residues before the CDR3 end, and the germline J gene provides the missing end. At the DNA level, this CDR3 is encoded by other sequences in the same sample as well. The chain carries TRBV13-3 and TRBJ2-5; 10 nucleotides match TRBD1. This CDR3 is 13 amino acids long. Germline CDR1 reads NNHDY; CDR2 reads SYVADS. The sequenced CDR3 bases are TGTGCCAGCAGCGACAGGGGGCGGGAC. Its protein product is CASSDRGRD. The entire CDR3 reads CASSDRGRDTQYF.

This clone was picked up a small number of times. Germline and genes here are mouse. Read data end 3 residues before the CDR3 end; the end is taken from the germline J gene. The chain joins TRBV1 to TRBJ1-6; 9 nucleotides agree with TRBD1. TRBJ1-6 is designated an ORF whose function remains uncertain. Germline assignment: CDR1 NSQYPW and CDR2 LRSPGD (reference sequence). The V gene end was trimmed by 1 base and the J gene end by 6 bases; junction bases not matched to a gene: 4. The CDR3 runs to 16 residues. This chain's CDR3 is CTCSAGGQGFNSPLYF. Partial CDR3 DNA: TGCACCTGCAGTGCAGGCGGACAGGGGTTTAATTCGCCC.

As to this clone: Here the gene names and germline are mouse. The CDR3 extends 4 residues past the end of the read, so its final part is completed from the germline J gene. The chain couples TRBV1 to TRBJ2-1, with 14 positions matching TRBD2. In germline, CDR1 is NSQYPW, CDR2 LRSPGD (reference sequence). V trimming: 3 bases; J trimming: 5 bases; junction bases outside the gene matches: 0. The CDR3 covers 15 residues. The CDR3 DNA, read in part, is TGCACCTGCAGTGCGGGACTGGGGGGGCATGCT. As protein: CTCSAGLGGHA. The full CDR3 reads CTCSAGLGGHAEQFF. The full variable domain, rest sourced from reference TRBV1 and TRBJ2-1, is VTLLEQNPRWRLVPRGQAVNLRCILKNSQYPWMSWYQQDLQKQLQWLFTLRSPGDKEVKSLPGADYLATRVTDTELRLQVANMSQGRTLYCTCSAGLGGHAEQFFGPGTRLTVL.

This clone showed up just a few times. The germline and genes are mouse ones. Coverage ceases 4 residues before the CDR3 finishes, and the germline J gene fills in the end. This rearrangement joins TRBV13-1 to TRBJ2-2; D is uncertain. The CDR3 runs 13 residues. V was pared by 6 bases and J by 1 base, with 7 bases between. The germline CDR1 and CDR2 sequences are NSHNY and SYGAGN. CDR3 DNA (partial): TGTGCCAGCAAAGACAAAAACACCGGG. Translating gives CASKDKNTG. The complete CDR3 reads CASKDKNTGQLYF.

This clone was detected a few times. Mouse gene names and germline throughout. The CDR3 end lies 4 residues beyond the end of the read and is filled in from the germline J gene. The rearrangement uses TRBV1 and TRBJ1-2, with D perhaps TRBD1 (5 bases). The CDR3 is 15 residues long. Germline V CDR1 and CDR2: NSQYPW, LRSPGD (reference sequence). The V end was cut by 0 bases, the J end by 4 bases, with 12 bases between. The part of the CDR3 DNA that was read is TGCACCTGCAGTGCAGATCTTGGAAGGGGCTCC. Amino acids: CTCSADLGRGS. Given in full, the CDR3 is CTCSADLGRGSDYTF.